This T cell receptor (beta chain) originates from a study of T cell changes during pregnancy in multiple sclerosis. Here immunoSEQ multiplex PCR was the method, and the copy in TCRdb shows in-frame clones only, minus some. The repertoire holds under 85,000 clones, with under 95% as singletons. Per the germline V gene, CDR1 is LNHDA and CDR2 is SQIVND (reference sequence). Unmatched junction bases numbered 5, after V lost 5 bases and J lost 4 bases. The CDR3 consists of 15 residues. This chain uses TRBV19 with TRBJ1-5, with 10 bases fitting TRBD1. This specimen was peripheral blood, taken in the third trimester of pregnancy. This sequence was found in a female donor in good health, enrolled as a control in a pregnancy study. DNA for the CDR3: TGTGCCAGTAGTCCATGGGACAGGGGTAATCAGCCCCAGCATTTT. It encodes CASSPWDRGNQPQHF.